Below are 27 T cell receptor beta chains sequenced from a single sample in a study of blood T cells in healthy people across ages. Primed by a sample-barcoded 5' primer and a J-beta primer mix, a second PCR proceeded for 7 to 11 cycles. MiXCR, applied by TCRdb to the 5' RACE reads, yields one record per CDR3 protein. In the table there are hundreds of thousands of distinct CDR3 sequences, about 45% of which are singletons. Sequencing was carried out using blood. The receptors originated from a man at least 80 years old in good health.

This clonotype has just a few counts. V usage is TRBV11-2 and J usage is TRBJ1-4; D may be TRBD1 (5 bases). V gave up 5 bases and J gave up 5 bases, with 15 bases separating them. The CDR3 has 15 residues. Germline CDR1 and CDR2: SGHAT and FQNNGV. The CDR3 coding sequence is TGTGCCAGCAGCCCGAGTGGACACCTAAATGAAAAACTGTTTTTT. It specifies CASSPSGHLNEKLFF.

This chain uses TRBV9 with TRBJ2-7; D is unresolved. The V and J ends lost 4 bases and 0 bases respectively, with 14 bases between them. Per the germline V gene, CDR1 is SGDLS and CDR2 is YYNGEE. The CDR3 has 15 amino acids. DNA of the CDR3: TGTGCCAGCAGCCCCACCGCTGCCAACTCCTACGAGCAGTACTTC. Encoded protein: CASSPTAANSYEQYF.

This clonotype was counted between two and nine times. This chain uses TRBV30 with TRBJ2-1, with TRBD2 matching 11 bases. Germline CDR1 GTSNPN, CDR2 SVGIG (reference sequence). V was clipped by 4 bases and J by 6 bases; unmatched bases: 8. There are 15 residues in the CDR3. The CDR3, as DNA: TGTGCCTGGACCTATAGCGGGAGGGCCTTCAATGAGCAGTTCTTC. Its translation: CAWTYSGRAFNEQFF. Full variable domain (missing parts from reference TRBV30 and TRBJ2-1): SQTIHQWPATLVQPVGSPLSLECTVEGTSNPNLYWYRQAAGRGLQLLFYSVGIGQISSEVPQNLSASRPQDRQFILSSKKLLLSDSGFYLCAWTYSGRAFNEQFFGPGTRLTVL.

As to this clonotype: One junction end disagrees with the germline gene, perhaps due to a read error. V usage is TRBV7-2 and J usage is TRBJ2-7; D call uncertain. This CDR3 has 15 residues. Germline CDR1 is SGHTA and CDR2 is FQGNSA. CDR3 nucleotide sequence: TGTGCCAGCAGCTCCGGGCTACTGGTTACCTACGAGAAGTACTTC. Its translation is CASSSGLLVTYEKYF.

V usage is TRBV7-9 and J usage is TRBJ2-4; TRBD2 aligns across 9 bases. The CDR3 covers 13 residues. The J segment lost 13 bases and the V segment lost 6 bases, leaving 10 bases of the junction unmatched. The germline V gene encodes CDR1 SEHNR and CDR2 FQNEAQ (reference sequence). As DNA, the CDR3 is TGTGCCAGCAGGGCGGGAGGGCGAAGTGAGCAGTACTTC. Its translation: CASRAGGRSEQYF.

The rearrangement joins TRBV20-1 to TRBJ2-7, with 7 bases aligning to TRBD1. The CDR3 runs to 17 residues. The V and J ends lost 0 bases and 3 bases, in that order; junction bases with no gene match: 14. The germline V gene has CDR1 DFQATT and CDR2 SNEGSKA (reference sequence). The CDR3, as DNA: TGCAGTGCTAGAGACCTCGACGCGAAGGGGGCCCGCTACGAGCAGTACTTC. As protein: CSARDLDAKGARYEQYF.

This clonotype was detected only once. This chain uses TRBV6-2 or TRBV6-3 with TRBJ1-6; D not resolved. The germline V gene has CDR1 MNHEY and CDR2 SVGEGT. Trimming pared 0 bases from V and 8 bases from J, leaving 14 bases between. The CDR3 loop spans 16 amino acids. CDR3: CASSYSRTLRDSPLHF. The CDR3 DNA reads TGTGCCAGCAGTTACTCGAGGACGCTGAGGGATTCACCCCTCCACTTT.

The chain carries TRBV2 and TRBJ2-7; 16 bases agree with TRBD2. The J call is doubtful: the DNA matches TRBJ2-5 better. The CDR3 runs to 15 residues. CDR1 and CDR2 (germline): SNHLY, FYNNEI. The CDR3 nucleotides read TGTGCCAGCACGGGGACTAGCGGGAGGGGGAAGACCCAGTACTTC. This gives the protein CASTGTSGRGKTQYF.

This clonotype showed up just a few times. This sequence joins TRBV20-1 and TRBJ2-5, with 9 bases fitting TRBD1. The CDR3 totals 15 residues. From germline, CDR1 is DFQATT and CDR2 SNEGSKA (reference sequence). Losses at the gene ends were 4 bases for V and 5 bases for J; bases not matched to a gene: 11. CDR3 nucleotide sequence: TGCAGTGCTAAAAACCAAGGGACAGGGTGGGAGACCCAGTACTTC. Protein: CSAKNQGTGWETQYF.

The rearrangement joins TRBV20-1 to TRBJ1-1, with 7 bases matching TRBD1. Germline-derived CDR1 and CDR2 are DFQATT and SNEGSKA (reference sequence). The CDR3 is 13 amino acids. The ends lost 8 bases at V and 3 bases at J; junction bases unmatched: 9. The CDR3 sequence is CSSTGALDTEAFF. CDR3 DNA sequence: TGCAGTTCTACAGGGGCGCTGGACACTGAAGCTTTCTTT.

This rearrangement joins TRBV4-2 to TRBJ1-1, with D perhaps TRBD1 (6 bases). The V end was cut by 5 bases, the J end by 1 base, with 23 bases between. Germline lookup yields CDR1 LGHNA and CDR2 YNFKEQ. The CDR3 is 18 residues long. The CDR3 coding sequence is TGTGCCAGCAGCAGACCCAGGGGCCGGGACATCGAGAACACTGAAGCTTTCTTT. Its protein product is CASSRPRGRDIENTEAFF.

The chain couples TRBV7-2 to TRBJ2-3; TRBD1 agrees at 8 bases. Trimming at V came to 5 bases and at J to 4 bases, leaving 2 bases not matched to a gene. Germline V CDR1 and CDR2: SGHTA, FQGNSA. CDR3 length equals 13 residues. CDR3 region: CASSDRGADTQYF. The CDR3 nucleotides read TGTGCCAGCAGCGACAGGGGCGCAGATACGCAGTATTTT.

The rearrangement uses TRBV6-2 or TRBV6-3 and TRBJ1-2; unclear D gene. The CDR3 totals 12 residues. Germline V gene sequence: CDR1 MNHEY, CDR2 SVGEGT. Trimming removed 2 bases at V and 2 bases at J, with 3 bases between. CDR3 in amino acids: CASSYSNYGYTF. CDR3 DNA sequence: TGTGCCAGCAGTTACAGCAACTATGGCTACACCTTC.

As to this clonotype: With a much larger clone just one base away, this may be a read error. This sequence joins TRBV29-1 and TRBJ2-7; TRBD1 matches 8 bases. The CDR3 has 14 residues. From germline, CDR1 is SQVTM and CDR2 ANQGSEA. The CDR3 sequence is CGVEETGARYEQYF. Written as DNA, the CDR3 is TGCGGCGTTGAAGAGACAGGGGCGAGGTACGAGCAGTACTTC.

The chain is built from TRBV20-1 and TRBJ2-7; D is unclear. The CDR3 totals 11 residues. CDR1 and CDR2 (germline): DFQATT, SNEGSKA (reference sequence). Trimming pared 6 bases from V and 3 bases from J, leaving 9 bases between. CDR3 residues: CSAQKDYEQYF. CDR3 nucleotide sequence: TGCAGTGCCCAAAAGGACTACGAGCAGTACTTC.

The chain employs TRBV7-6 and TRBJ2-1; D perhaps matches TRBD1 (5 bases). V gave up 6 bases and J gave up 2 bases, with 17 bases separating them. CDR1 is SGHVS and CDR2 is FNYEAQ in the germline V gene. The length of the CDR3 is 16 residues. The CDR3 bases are TGTGCCAGCAGGCAACAGGCGGCGGTCCCCTACAATGAGCAGTTCTTC. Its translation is CASRQQAAVPYNEQFF.

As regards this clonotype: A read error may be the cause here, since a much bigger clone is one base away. The CDR3 sequence is CASSLDGSPSTDTQYF. The CDR3 bases are TGCGCCAGCAGCTTGGATGGCAGTCCTAGCACAGATACGCAGTATTTT. This chain uses TRBV5-1 with TRBJ2-3; D gene unclear. This CDR3 comprises 16 residues. Trimming took 0 bases from V and 0 from J, leaving 11 bases between them. Germline V gene data show CDR1 as SGHRS and CDR2 as YFSETQ.

The CDR3 DNA follows: TGTGCCAGCAGGGACAGGGCCACTAACTATGGCTACACCTTC. It yields the protein CASRDRATNYGYTF. The chain recombines TRBV2 with TRBJ1-2; 8 nucleotides align to TRBD1. J lost 0 bases, V lost 6 bases, and 3 bases had no gene match. Germline V lookup: CDR1 SNHLY, CDR2 FYNNEI. This CDR3 comprises 14 residues.

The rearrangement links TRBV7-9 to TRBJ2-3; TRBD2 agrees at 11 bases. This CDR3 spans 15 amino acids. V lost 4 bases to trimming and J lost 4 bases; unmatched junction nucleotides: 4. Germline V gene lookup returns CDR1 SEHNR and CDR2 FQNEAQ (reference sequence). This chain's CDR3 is CASSSGSGRADTQYF. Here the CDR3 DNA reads TGTGCCAGCAGCTCGGGTAGCGGGAGGGCAGATACGCAGTATTTT.

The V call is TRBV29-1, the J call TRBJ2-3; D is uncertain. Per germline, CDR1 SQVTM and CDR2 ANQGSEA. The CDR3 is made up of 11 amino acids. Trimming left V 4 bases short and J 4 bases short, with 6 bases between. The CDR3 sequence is CSVASPDTQYF. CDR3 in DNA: TGCAGCGTTGCCAGCCCAGATACGCAGTATTTT.

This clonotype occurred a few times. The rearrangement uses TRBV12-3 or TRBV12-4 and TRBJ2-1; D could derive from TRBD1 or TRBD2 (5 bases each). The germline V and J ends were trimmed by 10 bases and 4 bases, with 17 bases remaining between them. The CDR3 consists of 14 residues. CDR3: CANNRAGAYNEQFF. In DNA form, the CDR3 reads TGTGCCAACAACCGGGCCGGGGCTTACAATGAGCAGTTCTTC.

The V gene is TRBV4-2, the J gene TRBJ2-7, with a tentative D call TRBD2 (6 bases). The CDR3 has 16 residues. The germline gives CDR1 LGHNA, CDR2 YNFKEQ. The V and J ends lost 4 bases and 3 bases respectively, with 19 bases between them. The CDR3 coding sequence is TGTGCCAGCAGCCCGGGGCTGATAGCGGAATACTACGAGCAGTACTTC. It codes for CASSPGLIAEYYEQYF.

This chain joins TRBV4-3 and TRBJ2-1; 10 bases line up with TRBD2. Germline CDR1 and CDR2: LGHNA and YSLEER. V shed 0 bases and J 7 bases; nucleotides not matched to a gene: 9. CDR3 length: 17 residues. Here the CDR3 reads CASSQDIGAGGQNEQFF. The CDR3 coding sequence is TGCGCCAGCAGCCAAGATATCGGAGCGGGAGGGCAGAATGAGCAGTTCTTC.

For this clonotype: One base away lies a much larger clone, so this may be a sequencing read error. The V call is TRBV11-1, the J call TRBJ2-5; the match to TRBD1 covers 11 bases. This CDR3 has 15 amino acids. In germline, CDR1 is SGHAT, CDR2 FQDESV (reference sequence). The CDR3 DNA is TGTGCCAGCAGCTCCCGGGACAGGGGGTCCGAGACCCCGTACTTC. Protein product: CASSSRDRGSETPYF.

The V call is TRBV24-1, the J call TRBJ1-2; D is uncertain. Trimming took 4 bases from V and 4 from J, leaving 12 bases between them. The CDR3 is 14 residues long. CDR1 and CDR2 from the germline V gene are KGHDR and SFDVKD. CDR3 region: CATSESGEVYGYTF. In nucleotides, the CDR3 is TGTGCCACCAGTGAGTCAGGAGAAGTCTATGGCTACACCTTC.

CDR3 loop: CASSPSVRGDTQYF. In DNA, the CDR3 is TGTGCCAGCAGTCCCAGTGTTAGAGGAGATACGCAGTATTTT. The chain couples TRBV12-3 or TRBV12-4 to TRBJ2-3, with D hard to call. The CDR3 runs to 14 residues. The V end was cut by 5 bases, the J end by 5 bases, with 14 bases between.

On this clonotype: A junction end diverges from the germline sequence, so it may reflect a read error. CDR3: CAGSFGDSYEQYF. The CDR3 coding sequence is TGTGCCGGCAGCTTCGGAGACAGCTACGAGCAGTACTTC. The chain recombines TRBV7-3 with TRBJ2-7; tentative D call: TRBD1 (5 bases). The germline CDR1 and CDR2 sequences are SGHTA and FQGTGA. CDR3 length equals 13 residues.